This T cell receptor (beta chain) was recovered during a study of cytomegalovirus exposure and HLA in healthy donors. A note on this clone: The antigen remains undetermined.

PCR was performed using 60 Vbeta and 13 Jbeta primers. The method was immunoSEQ multiplex PCR; TCRdb's version includes in-frame clones alone and lacks a portion of them. The profile shows about 150,000 clones, about four fifths of them singletons. V was pared by 0 bases and J by 5 bases, with 7 bases between. The CDR3 runs to 13 residues. Germline CDR1 MNHEY, CDR2 SMNVEV (reference sequence). Study findings and constraints: What TCR beta sequences reportedly achieved was accurate prediction of HLA-A and HLA-B alleles in most subjects.

The source of this sequence is a man younger than 35 in good health and CMV-seronegative. Sequenced input: PBMCs. The chain links TRBV27 to TRBJ2-5; D remains unclear. The CDR3 nucleotides read TGTGCCAGCAGTTTATCGATTGCGGAGACCCAGTACTTC. Protein sequence: CASSLSIAETQYF.